This TCR beta chain was found in a study of PD-1 blockade in mismatch repair-deficient tumors. Overall study context: Patients had more than ten mismatch repair-deficient cancer types, all previously treated and progressing.

This clone has just a few counts. Its target is unknown. Notes on the study in general: Rapid post-treatment expansion, then contraction, generally preceding radiologic response, marked tumor-resident clones.

Produced via immunoSEQ multiplex PCR; TCRdb's table is partial and in-frame only. Altogether some 100,000 clones are present, approximately 80% being singletons, with the ten largest covering around 6.9%. PCR or immunohistochemistry showed mismatch repair deficiency in every enrolled patient. The TCR-sequenced patients were a few responders to pembrolizumab. The V and J ends lost 7 bases and 3 bases respectively, with 10 bases between them. Per the germline V gene, CDR1 is SGHRS and CDR2 is YFSETQ. CDR3 length equals 13 residues. The source is an adult with mismatch repair-deficient cancer. Sequenced material: peripheral blood, taken about 33 weeks after starting pembrolizumab. The genes are TRBV5-1 and TRBJ2-2, with D perhaps TRBD1 (6 bases). CDR3 DNA: TGCGCCAGCCGAGCAGGGGACACCGGGGAGCTGTTTTTT. Translated, it gives CASRAGDTGELFF.